Below, 4 T cell receptor beta chains from the same sample are listed, as sequenced in a study of glioma-infiltrating T cells. TCR alpha and beta CDR3 regions were amplified from RNA using iRepertoire nested multiplex PCR. Each CDR3 protein gets one entry after TCRdb re-called the multiplex PCR reads with MiXCR. The data contain some 99,000 distinct CDR3 sequences, about 25% of them singletons. The source material was glioma tissue, nonneoplastic brain tissue, or PBMCs (not recorded which). The receptors stem from a human donor with low-grade glioma or glioblastoma, undergoing nonglioma brain surgery, or in good health (not recorded which).

This clonotype was observed many times. The rearrangement links TRBV7-2 to TRBJ1-3, with D unresolved. Germline-derived CDR1 and CDR2 are SGHTA and FQGNSA. The V and J ends lost 5 bases and 0 bases respectively, with 2 bases between them. The CDR3 is 12 residues long. CDR3 DNA: TGTGCCAGCAGCAACTCTGGAAACACCATATATTTT. This gives the protein CASSNSGNTIYF. Full variable domain (rest looked up from reference TRBV7-2 and TRBJ1-3): GAGVSQSPSNKVTEKGKDVELRCDPISGHTALYWYRQSLGQGLEFLIYFQGNSAPDKSGLPSDRFSAERTGGSVSTLTIQRTQQEDSAVYLCASSNSGNTIYFGEGSWLTVV.

At least ten counts were recorded for this clonotype. V and J are TRBV20-1 and TRBJ1-1; tentative D call: TRBD1 (5 bases). Trimming took 3 bases from V and 5 from J, leaving 10 bases between them. Per germline, CDR1 DFQATT and CDR2 SNEGSKA (reference sequence). This CDR3 is 12 amino acids long. The CDR3: CSARGGGTEAFF. The CDR3 bases are TGCAGTGCTAGGGGCGGGGGTACTGAAGCTTTCTTT.

This clonotype was seen at least ten times. V usage is TRBV6-5 and J usage is TRBJ2-7; D not resolved. CDR1 MNHEY and CDR2 SVGAGI come from the germline V gene. The ends were cut back, 0 bases at V and 3 bases at J, with 9 bases in the middle. The CDR3 is made up of 14 amino acids. CDR3 coding DNA: TGTGCCAGCAGTTACTCGCCTGTTTTCTACGAGCAGTACTTC. Amino acids: CASSYSPVFYEQYF.

This clonotype was observed many times. The chain has TRBV20-1 and TRBJ2-7; 12 nucleotides align to TRBD2. Per the germline V gene, CDR1 is DFQATT and CDR2 is SNEGSKA (reference sequence). V was clipped by 2 bases and J by 4 bases; unmatched bases: 9. The CDR3 has 16 amino acids. The CDR3 region is CSARLPGLAGRYEQYF. CDR3 coding DNA: TGCAGTGCTAGACTTCCCGGACTAGCGGGACGGTACGAGCAGTACTTC.